These 2 T cell receptor beta chains were sequenced from one sample in a study of regulatory T cells in long-lasting Graves disease. Time point reported: persistent/refractory GD, antithyroid drugs over 5 years with positive TRAb. The TCR library used RNA extracted from PBMCs. With iRepertoire HTBI primers and Arm-PCR of CDR3 regions, TCR beta libraries were built. TCRdb ran MiXCR on the multiplex PCR reads and lists one entry per CDR3 protein. This sample has around 340,000 distinct CDR3 sequences, with roughly a fifth found just once. The sample consisted of peripheral blood mononuclear cells (PBMCs), taken when the disease was refractory, from a patient treated with antithyroid drugs. Receptors originate from a female donor with Graves disease.

In this sample, this clonotype turned up a few times. The V call is TRBV25-1, the J call TRBJ1-4; D might be TRBD1 (5 bases). This CDR3 comprises 15 residues. V was trimmed by 6 bases and J by 7 bases, leaving 18 bases between them. Germline V gene sequence: CDR1 MGHDK, CDR2 SYGVNS. The DNA of the CDR3 is TGTGCCAGCAGGCCCCGGGGGTGGGAGGGTGAAAAACTGTTTTTT. As protein: CASRPRGWEGEKLFF.

The chain couples TRBV5-1 to TRBJ2-5; possible D gene TRBD2, 6 bases. The V gene's germline CDR1 is SGHRS and CDR2 YFSETQ. V was cut by 2 bases and J by 2 bases, with 10 bases left in between. The CDR3 covers 14 residues. CDR3 protein: CASSFQAGQETQYF. In DNA, the CDR3 is TGCGCCAGCAGCTTCCAAGCGGGTCAAGAGACCCAGTACTTC.